This entry concerns a single T cell receptor (beta chain). V shed 4 bases, J shed 0 bases, and the junction held 5 bases outside the gene matches. Germline CDR1 and CDR2: SGHNT and YYREEE (reference sequence). This CDR3 has 15 amino acids. Assay used: immunoSEQ multiplex PCR; TCRdb lists only in-frame clones, some missing. Of some 54,000 clones detected, 82% appear once; the ten largest clones hold less than 15%. Collection occurred without any documented infections or immune events in donors. This specimen comes from a study of identifying expanded T cells in peripheral blood. The clonotype comes from a person between 18 and 75 years old in good health. The rearrangement uses TRBV5-4 and TRBJ2-3; TRBD2 aligns across 7 bases. The sample comprised blood. CDR3 nucleotides: TGTGCCAGCAGCATGGGACTACCTAGCACAGATACGCAGTATTTT. Translating it yields CASSMGLPSTDTQYF.